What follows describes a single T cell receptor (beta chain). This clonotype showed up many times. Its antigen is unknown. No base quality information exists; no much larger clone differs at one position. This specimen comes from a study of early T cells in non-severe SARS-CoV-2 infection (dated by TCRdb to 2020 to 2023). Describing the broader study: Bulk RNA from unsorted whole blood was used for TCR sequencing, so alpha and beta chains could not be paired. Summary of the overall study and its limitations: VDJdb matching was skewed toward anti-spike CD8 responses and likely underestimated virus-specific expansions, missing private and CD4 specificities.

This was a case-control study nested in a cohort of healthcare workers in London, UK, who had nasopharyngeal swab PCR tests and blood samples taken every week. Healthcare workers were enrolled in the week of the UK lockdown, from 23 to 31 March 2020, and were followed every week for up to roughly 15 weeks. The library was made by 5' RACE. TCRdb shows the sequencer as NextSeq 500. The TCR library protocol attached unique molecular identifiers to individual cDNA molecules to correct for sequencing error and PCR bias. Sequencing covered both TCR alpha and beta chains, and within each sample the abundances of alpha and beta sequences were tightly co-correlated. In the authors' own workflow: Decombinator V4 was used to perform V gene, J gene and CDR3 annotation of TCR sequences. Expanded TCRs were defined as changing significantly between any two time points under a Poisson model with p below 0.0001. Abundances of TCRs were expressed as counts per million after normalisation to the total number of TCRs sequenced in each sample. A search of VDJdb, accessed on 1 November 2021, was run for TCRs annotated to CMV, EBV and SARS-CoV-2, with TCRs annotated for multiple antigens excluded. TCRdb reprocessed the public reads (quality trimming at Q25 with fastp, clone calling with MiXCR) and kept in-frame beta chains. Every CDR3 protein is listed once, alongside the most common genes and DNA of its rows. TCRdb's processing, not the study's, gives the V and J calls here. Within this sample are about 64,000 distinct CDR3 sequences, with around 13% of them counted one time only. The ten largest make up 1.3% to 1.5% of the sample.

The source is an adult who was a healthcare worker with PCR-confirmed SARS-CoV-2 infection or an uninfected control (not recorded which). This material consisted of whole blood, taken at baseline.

This receptor has the CDR3 CASSRGNTEAFF. Here is the DNA: TGTGCCAGCAGCCGTGGTAACACTGAAGCTTTCTTT. The sequence joins TRBV12-3 or TRBV12-4 to TRBJ1-1, with an unclear D gene assignment. The junction carries 7 bases between V and J, which are trimmed by 6 bases and 2 bases respectively. From its cysteine to its phenylalanine, the CDR3 spans 12 amino acids. The sequence is cut down to CDR3 DNA, 36 bases in frame from base 1.